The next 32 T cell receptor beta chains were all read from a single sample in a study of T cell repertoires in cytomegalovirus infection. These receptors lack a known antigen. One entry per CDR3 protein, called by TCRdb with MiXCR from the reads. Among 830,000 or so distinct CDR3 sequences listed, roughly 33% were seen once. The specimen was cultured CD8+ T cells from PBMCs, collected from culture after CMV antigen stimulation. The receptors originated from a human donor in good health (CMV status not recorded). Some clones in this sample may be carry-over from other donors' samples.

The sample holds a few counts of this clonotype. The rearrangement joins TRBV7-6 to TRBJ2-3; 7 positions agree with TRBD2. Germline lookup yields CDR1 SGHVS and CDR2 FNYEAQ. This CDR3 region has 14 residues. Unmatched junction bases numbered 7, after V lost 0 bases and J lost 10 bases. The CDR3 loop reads CASSLAGTGGAQYF. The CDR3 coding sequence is TGTGCCAGCAGCTTAGCGGGGACGGGAGGTGCGCAGTATTTT.

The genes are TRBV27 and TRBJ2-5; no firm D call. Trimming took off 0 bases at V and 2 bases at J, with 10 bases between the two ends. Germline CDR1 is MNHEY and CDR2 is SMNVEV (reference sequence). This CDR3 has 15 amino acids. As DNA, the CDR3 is TGTGCCAGCAGTTTATCGTTGGGTGTTCAAGAGACCCAGTACTTC. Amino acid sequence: CASSLSLGVQETQYF.

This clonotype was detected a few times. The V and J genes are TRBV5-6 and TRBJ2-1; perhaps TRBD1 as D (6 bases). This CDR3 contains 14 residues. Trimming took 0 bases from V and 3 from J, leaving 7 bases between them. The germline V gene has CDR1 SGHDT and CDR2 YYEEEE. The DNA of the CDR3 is TGTGCCAGCAGCTTGGAGGGGGACTACAATGAGCAGTTCTTC. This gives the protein CASSLEGDYNEQFF. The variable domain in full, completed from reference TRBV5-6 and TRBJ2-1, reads DAGVTQSPTHLIKTRGQQVTLRCSPKSGHDTVSWYQQALGQGPQFIFQYYEEEERQRGNFPDRFSGHQFPNYSSELNVNALLLGDSALYLCASSLEGDYNEQFFGPGTRLTVL.

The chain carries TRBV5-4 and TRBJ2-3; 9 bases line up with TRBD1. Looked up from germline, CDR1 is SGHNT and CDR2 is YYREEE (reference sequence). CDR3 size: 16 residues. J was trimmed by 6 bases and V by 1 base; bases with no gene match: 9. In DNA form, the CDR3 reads TGTGCCAGCAGCTTGTATCTGGGACAGGGCCGCGATACGCAGTATTTT. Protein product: CASSLYLGQGRDTQYF.

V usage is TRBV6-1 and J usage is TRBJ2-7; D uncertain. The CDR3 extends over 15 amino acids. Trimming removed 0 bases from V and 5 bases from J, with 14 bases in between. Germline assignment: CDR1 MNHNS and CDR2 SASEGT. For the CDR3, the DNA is TGTGCCAGCAGTGAAGCGCGGCACCCCATCCACGAGCAGTACGTC. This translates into CASSEARHPIHEQYV.

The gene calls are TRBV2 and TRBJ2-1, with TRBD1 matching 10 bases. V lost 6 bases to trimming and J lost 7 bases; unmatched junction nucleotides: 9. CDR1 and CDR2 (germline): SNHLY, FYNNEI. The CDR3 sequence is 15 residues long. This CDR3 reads CASRTDRGLVNEQFF. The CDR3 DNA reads TGTGCCAGCAGGACCGACAGGGGGCTAGTAAATGAGCAGTTCTTC.

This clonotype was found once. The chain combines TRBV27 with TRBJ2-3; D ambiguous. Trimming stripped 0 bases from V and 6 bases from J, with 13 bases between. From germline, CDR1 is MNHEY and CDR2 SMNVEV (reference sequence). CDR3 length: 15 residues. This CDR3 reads CASSLSWDRRDTQYF. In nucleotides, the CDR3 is TGTGCCAGCAGTTTATCGTGGGATCGCCGGGATACGCAGTATTTT.

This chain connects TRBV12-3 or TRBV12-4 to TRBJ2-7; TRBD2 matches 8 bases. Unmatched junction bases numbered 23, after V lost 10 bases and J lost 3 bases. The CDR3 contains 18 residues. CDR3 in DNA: TGTGCCACCACATACGGTCCCGTAACTAGCGGAGGGGTCTACGAGCAGTACTTC. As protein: CATTYGPVTSGGVYEQYF.

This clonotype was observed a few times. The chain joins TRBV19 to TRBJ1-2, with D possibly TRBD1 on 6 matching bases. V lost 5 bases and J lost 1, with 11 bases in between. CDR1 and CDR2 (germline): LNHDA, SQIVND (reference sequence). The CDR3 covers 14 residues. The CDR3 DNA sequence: TGTGCCAGTAGTGTCGGACAGATTAACTATGGCTACACCTTC. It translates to CASSVGQINYGYTF.

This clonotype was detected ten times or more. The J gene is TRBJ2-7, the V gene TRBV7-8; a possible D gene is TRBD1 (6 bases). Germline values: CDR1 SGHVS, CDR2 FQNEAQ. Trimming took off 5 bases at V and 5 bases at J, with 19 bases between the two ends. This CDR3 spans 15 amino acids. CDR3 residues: CASSPRKGVWDEQYV. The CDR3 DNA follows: TGTGCCAGCAGCCCCCGTAAGGGGGTATGGGACGAGCAGTACGTC.

CDR3 in amino acids: CASSPHAGPQYDGYTF. CDR3 nucleotide sequence: TGTGCCAGCAGTCCGCACGCGGGACCCCAATACGATGGCTACACCTTC. V gene TRBV28 combines with J gene TRBJ1-2; D is perhaps TRBD1 (5 bases). The V end lost 5 bases, the J end lost 6 bases, and 22 bases lay between the germline ends. This CDR3 has 16 residues. Germline V lookup: CDR1 MDHEN, CDR2 SYDVKM.

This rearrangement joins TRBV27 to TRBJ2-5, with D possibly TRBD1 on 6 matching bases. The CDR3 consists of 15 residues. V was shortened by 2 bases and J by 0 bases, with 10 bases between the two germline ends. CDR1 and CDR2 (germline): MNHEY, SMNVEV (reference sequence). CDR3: CASSLGGRNQETQYF. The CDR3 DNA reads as TGTGCCAGCAGTTTAGGGGGCAGGAACCAAGAGACCCAGTACTTC.

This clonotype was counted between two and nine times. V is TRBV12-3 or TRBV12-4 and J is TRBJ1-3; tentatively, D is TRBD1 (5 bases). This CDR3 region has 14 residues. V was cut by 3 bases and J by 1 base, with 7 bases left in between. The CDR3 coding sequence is TGTGCCAGCAGTTTCCCAGGGTCTGGAAACACCATATATTTT. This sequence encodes CASSFPGSGNTIYF.

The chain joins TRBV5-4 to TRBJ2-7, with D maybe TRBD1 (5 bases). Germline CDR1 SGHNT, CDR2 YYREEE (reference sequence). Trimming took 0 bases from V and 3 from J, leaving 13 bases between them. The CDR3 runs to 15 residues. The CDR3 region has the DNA TGTGCCAGCAGCTTGGGGCAGGGATCAGACTACGAGCAGTACTTC. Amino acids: CASSLGQGSDYEQYF.

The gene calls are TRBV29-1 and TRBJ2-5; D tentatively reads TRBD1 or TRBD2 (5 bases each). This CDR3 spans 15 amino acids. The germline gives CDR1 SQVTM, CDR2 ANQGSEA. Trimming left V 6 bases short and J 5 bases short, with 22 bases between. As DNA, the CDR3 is TGCAGCGTCGAGGCCCGGGGCACGATGGGGGAGACCCAGTACTTC. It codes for CSVEARGTMGETQYF. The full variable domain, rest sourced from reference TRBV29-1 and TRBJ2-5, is SAVISQKPSRDICQRGTSLTIQCQVDSQVTMMFWYRQQPGQSLTLIATANQGSEATYESGFVIDKFPISRPNLTFSTLTVSNMSPEDSSIYLCSVEARGTMGETQYFGPGTRLLVL.

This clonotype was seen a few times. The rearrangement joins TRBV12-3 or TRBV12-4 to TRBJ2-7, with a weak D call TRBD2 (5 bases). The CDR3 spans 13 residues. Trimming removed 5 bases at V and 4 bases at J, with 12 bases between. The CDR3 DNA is TGTGCCAGCAGTGTGGGAGCGAAGTACGAGCAGTACTTC. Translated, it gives CASSVGAKYEQYF.

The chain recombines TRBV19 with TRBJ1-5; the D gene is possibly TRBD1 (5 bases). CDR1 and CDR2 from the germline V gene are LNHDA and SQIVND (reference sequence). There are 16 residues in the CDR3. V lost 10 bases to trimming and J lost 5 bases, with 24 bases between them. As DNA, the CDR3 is TGTGCCACTAATTTGGGGCCGACACCGCTCCATCAGCCCCAGCATTTT. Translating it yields CATNLGPTPLHQPQHF.

The chain's CDR3 is CASIKGQIAFF. The CDR3 DNA sequence: TGTGCCAGCATTAAAGGCCAGATAGCTTTCTTT. The chain joins TRBV6-1 to TRBJ1-1; D is unclear. The germline V gene has CDR1 MNHNS and CDR2 SASEGT. V lost 7 bases and J 10 bases, leaving 13 bases between the germline ends. CDR3 size: 11 residues.

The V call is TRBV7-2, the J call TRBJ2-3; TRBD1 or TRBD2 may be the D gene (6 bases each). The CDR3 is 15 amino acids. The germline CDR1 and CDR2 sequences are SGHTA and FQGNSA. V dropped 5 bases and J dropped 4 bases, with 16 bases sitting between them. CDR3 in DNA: TGTGCCAGCAGCGGAGGAGGGGGAAGGGCAGATACGCAGTATTTT. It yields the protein CASSGGGGRADTQYF.

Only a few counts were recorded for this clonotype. The CDR3, as DNA: TGTGCCAGCAGTTCACCCGGGACACTGCCTAGCACAGATACGCAGTATTTT. Translation gives CASSSPGTLPSTDTQYF. This chain uses TRBV12-3 or TRBV12-4 with TRBJ2-3, with D perhaps TRBD1 (6 bases). The CDR3 has 17 amino acids. Trimming pared 4 bases from V and 0 bases from J, leaving 17 bases between.

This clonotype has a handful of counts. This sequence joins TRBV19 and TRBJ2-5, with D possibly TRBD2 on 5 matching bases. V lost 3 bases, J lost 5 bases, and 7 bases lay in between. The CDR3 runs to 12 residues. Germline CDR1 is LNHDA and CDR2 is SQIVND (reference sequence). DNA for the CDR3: TGTGCCAGTAGTATTCGAGGGGAGACCCAGTACTTC. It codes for CASSIRGETQYF.

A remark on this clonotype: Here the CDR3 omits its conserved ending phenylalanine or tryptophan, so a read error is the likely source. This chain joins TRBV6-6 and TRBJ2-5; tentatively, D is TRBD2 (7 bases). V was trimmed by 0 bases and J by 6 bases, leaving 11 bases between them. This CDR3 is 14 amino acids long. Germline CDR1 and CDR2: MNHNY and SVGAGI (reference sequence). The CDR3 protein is CASSYSGGRKTQYS. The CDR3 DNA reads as TGTGCCAGCAGTTACTCGGGGGGGCGGAAGACCCAGTACTCC.

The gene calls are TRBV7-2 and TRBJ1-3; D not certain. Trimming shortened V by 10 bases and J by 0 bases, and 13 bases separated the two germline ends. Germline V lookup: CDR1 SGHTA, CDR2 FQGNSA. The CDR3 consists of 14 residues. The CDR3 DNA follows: TGTGCCACCCCCAACGGGCTCTCTGGAAACACCATATATTTT. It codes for CATPNGLSGNTIYF. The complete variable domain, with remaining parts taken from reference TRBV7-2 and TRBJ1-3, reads GAGVSQSPSNKVTEKGKDVELRCDPISGHTALYWYRQSLGQGLEFLIYFQGNSAPDKSGLPSDRFSAERTGGSVSTLTIQRTQQEDSAVYLCATPNGLSGNTIYFGEGSWLTVV.

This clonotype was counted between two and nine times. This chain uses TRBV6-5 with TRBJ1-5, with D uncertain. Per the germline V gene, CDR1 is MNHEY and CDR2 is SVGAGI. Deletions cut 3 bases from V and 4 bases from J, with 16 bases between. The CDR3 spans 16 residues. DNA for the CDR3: TGTGCCAGCAGTTATTCGTCCCCGGGTTGGAATCAGCCCCAGCATTTT. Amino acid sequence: CASSYSSPGWNQPQHF.

This CDR3 is CASSSESGPSYGYTF. Written as DNA, the CDR3 is TGTGCCAGCAGCTCCGAATCGGGACCGAGCTATGGCTACACCTTC. The V gene is TRBV5-6, the J gene TRBJ1-2; D is perhaps TRBD1 (5 bases). This CDR3 contains 15 residues. Trimming took 3 bases from V and 4 from J, leaving 16 bases between them. Per the germline V gene, CDR1 is SGHDT and CDR2 is YYEEEE.

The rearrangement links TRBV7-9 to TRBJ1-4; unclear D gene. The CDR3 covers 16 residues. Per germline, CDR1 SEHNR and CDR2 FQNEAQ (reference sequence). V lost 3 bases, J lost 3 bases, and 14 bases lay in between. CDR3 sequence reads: CASSLHLRVANEKLFF. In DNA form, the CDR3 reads TGTGCCAGCAGCTTGCACTTGAGAGTGGCTAATGAAAAACTGTTTTTT. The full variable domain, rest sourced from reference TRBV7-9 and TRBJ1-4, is DTGVSQNPRHKITKRGQNVTFRCDPISEHNRLYWYRQTLGQGPEFLTYFQNEAQLEKSRLLSDRFSAERPKGSFSTLEIQRTEQGDSAMYLCASSLHLRVANEKLFFGSGTQLSVL.

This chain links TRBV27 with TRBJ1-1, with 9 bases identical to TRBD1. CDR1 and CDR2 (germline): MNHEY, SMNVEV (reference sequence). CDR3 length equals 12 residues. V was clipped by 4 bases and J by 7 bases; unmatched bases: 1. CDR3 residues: CASSWGQGEAFF. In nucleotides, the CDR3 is TGTGCCAGCAGTTGGGGACAGGGTGAAGCTTTCTTT.

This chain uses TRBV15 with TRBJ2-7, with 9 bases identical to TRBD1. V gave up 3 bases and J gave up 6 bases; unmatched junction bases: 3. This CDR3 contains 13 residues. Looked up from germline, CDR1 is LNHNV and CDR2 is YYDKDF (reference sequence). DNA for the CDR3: TGTGCCACCAGCAGTAAGACAGGGGGCGAGCAGTACGTC. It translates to CATSSKTGGEQYV.

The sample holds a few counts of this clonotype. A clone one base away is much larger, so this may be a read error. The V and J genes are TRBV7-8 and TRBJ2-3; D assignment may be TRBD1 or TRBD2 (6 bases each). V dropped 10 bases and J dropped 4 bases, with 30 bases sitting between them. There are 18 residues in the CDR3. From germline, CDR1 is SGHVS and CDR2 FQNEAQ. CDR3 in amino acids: CATRGTKGVLVSPDTQYF. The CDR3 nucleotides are TGTGCCACTCGCGGGACCAAGGGGGTACTAGTTTCCCCAGATACGCAGTATTTT. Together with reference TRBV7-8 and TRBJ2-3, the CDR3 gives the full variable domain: GAGVSQSPRYKVAKRGQDVALRCDPISGHVSLFWYQQALGQGPEFLTYFQNEAQLDKSGLPSDRFFAERPEGSVSTLKIQRTQQEDSAVYLCATRGTKGVLVSPDTQYFGPGTRLTVL.

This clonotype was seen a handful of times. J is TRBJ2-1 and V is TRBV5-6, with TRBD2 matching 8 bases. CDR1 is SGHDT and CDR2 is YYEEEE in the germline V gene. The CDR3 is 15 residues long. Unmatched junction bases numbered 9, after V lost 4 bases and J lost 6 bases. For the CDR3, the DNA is TGTGCCAGCAGCCCGCGGGGGGCGCCGATCAATGAGCAGTTCTTC. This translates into CASSPRGAPINEQFF.

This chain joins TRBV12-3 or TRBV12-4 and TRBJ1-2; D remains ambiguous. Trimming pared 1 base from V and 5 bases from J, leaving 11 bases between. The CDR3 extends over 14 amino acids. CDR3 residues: CASSLGPRSYGYTF. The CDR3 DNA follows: TGTGCCAGCAGTTTAGGGCCCAGGTCGTATGGCTACACCTTC.

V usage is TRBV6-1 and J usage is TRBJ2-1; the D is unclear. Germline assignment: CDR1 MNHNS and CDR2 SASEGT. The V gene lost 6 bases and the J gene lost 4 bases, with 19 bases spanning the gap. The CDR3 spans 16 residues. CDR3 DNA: TGTGCCAGCAGCGATCCCAGTGTTTTCAAGTACAATGAGCAGTTCTTC. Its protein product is CASSDPSVFKYNEQFF.